What follows are 22 T cell receptor beta chains derived from one specimen sequenced in a study of T cell changes during pregnancy in multiple sclerosis. Here immunoSEQ multiplex PCR was the method, and the copy in TCRdb shows in-frame clones only, minus some. The repertoire has 55,000 to 80,000 clones, around 93% of them found once; the top ten carry about 3%. The sample here was CD8+ T cells from peripheral blood mononuclear cells, taken in the second trimester of pregnancy. The receptors come from a female donor with multiple sclerosis, enrolled in a pregnancy study.

The chain carries TRBV19 and TRBJ2-1, with D possibly matching TRBD2 (5 bases). The V gene's germline CDR1 is LNHDA and CDR2 SQIVND (reference sequence). V gave up 5 bases and J gave up 9 bases, with 8 bases separating them. This CDR3 is 11 amino acids long. The CDR3 region is CASSYSAEQFF. In DNA, the CDR3 is TGTGCCAGTAGTTATAGCGCTGAGCAGTTCTTC.

V usage is TRBV2 and J usage is TRBJ1-5, with TRBD1 as a possible D gene (5 bases). The V end lost 7 bases, the J end lost 0 bases, and 13 bases lay between the germline ends. In germline, CDR1 is SNHLY, CDR2 FYNNEI. The CDR3 consists of 15 residues. CDR3 sequence reads: CASTLGAVSNQPQHF. In DNA, the CDR3 is TGTGCCAGCACTCTAGGGGCGGTTAGCAATCAGCCCCAGCATTTT.

The chain couples TRBV27 to TRBJ1-1; 10 bases map to TRBD1. Germline V lookup: CDR1 MNHEY, CDR2 SMNVEV (reference sequence). V lost 3 bases to trimming and J lost 5 bases; unmatched junction nucleotides: 6. The CDR3 is made up of 15 amino acids. CDR3 coding DNA: TGTGCCAGCAGTTTCGGGACAGGGGCTTTAACTGAAGCTTTCTTT. Protein: CASSFGTGALTEAFF.

The chain is built from TRBV7-8 and TRBJ2-1; 7 bases are a match to TRBD2. CDR1 and CDR2 from the germline V gene are SGHVS and FQNEAQ. The junction had 2 bases not matched to a gene; V was cut back by 1 base and J by 2 bases. CDR3 size: 15 residues. CDR3 sequence: CASSLGTSAYNEQFF. CDR3 nucleotides: TGTGCCAGCAGCTTAGGAACTAGCGCCTACAATGAGCAGTTCTTC.

V usage is TRBV5-4 and J usage is TRBJ2-7, with a weak D call TRBD1 (6 bases). The CDR3 extends over 13 amino acids. The germline V gene encodes CDR1 SGHNT and CDR2 YYREEE (reference sequence). The CDR3 region has the DNA TGTGCCAGCAGAAAGGGGGACGAAACGGGGCTGTTCGTC. It specifies CASRKGDETGLFV.

The V call is TRBV7-2, the J call TRBJ2-3; D is possibly TRBD2 (5 bases). This CDR3 has 15 residues. Germline loops: CDR1 SGHTA, CDR2 FQGNSA. The germline V and J ends were trimmed by 1 base and 5 bases, with 13 bases remaining between them. The CDR3 DNA is TGTGCCAGCAGCTTAGACGGGGTCATGGGAGATACGCAGTATTTT. Amino acid sequence: CASSLDGVMGDTQYF.

Comment on this clone: An end of the junction differs from the germline gene, which may be a read error. V gene TRBV9 combines with J gene TRBJ1-2; 7 bases map to TRBD1. Per the germline V gene, CDR1 is SGDLS and CDR2 is YYNGEE. The CDR3 runs to 11 residues. The CDR3 protein is CASKVGTAEFF. The CDR3 DNA follows: TGTGCCAGCAAGGTCGGGACAGCAGAGTTCTTC.

The gene calls are TRBV7-8 and TRBJ2-1, with TRBD2 identical over 10 bases. The CDR3 is 18 amino acids. V was clipped by 3 bases and J by 3 bases; unmatched bases: 11. Germline-derived CDR1 and CDR2 are SGHVS and FQNEAQ. This chain's CDR3 is CASSLGIPSGSSYNEQFF. The DNA of the CDR3 is TGTGCCAGCAGCTTGGGCATACCTAGCGGGAGTAGCTACAATGAGCAGTTCTTC.

The table lists this clone with a count of one. This chain connects TRBV27 to TRBJ2-3, with 14 bases matching TRBD2. Trimming at V came to 4 bases and at J to 4 bases, leaving 7 bases not matched to a gene. Germline CDR1 reads MNHEY; CDR2 reads SMNVEV (reference sequence). This CDR3 is built from 17 residues. CDR3 in amino acids: CASSSGLAGGVADTQYF. CDR3 nucleotide sequence: TGTGCCAGCAGTTCAGGACTAGCGGGAGGCGTCGCAGATACGCAGTATTTT.

The chain's CDR3 is CASSGRGQANYGYTF. CDR3 in DNA: TGTGCCAGCAGCGGGCGAGGGCAGGCCAACTATGGCTACACCTTC. The chain links TRBV5-4 to TRBJ1-2, with D uncertain. Per the germline V gene, CDR1 is SGHNT and CDR2 is YYREEE (reference sequence). Trimming pared 4 bases from V and 2 bases from J, leaving 15 bases between. The CDR3 is made up of 15 amino acids.

The chain is built from TRBV14 and TRBJ2-7; 8 nucleotides line up with TRBD2. The V gene's germline CDR1 is SGHDN and CDR2 FVKESK. The CDR3 is 18 residues long. The ends lost 0 bases at V and 2 bases at J; junction bases unmatched: 12. The CDR3 is CASSQDLGLSGSTYEQYF. The CDR3 DNA sequence: TGTGCCAGCAGCCAAGATTTGGGCCTCAGCGGGAGTACCTACGAGCAGTACTTC.

The rearrangement joins TRBV9 to TRBJ2-1; 10 positions match TRBD2. Germline V gene data show CDR1 as SGDLS and CDR2 as YYNGEE. V was pared by 6 bases and J by 7 bases, with 13 bases of the junction left unmatched. There are 16 residues in the CDR3. The DNA for the CDR3 is TGTGCCAGCATTCCCCCAGCGGGAGGGCTGTTTAATGAGCAGTTCTTC. It encodes CASIPPAGGLFNEQFF.

The gene calls are TRBV2 and TRBJ2-7; TRBD2 matches at 11 bases. The ends lost 8 bases at V and 7 bases at J; junction bases unmatched: 13. The CDR3 has 15 amino acids. Per germline, CDR1 SNHLY and CDR2 FYNNEI. Here the CDR3 reads CASGTIAGGPREQYF. CDR3 coding DNA: TGTGCCAGCGGGACTATAGCGGGAGGGCCACGGGAGCAGTACTTC.

The V gene is TRBV29-1, the J gene TRBJ1-1; D is unclear. V lost 3 bases and J 6 bases, leaving 14 bases between the germline ends. This CDR3 region has 13 residues. In germline, CDR1 is SQVTM, CDR2 ANQGSEA. As DNA, the CDR3 is TGCAGCGTTGAGGTGCGTGCGGGAGCTGAAGCTTTCTTT. This codes for CSVEVRAGAEAFF.

This chain joins TRBV7-3 and TRBJ2-1, with D possibly TRBD1 on 6 matching bases. Trimming took 6 bases from V and 5 from J, leaving 14 bases between them. The CDR3 length is 14 residues. The V gene's germline CDR1 is SGHTA and CDR2 FQGTGA. For the CDR3, the DNA is TGTGCCAGCAGACTGGACGGGGACAACAATGAGCAGTTCTTC. Translation: CASRLDGDNNEQFF.

V and J are TRBV9 and TRBJ2-7, with D possibly matching TRBD2 (6 bases). The CDR3 loop spans 14 amino acids. Trimming cost V 0 bases and J 7 bases, with 14 bases left between them. Germline CDR1 SGDLS, CDR2 YYNGEE. CDR3 in amino acids: CASSVAGDLREQYF. The CDR3 DNA reads as TGTGCCAGCAGCGTAGCGGGAGACCTGAGAGAGCAGTACTTC.

The count of this clone is one. The sample contains more than one DNA sequence encoding this CDR3. The J gene is TRBJ2-1, the V gene TRBV27; 13 bases agree with TRBD2. J lost 10 bases, V lost 0 bases, and 3 bases had no gene match. This CDR3 is 15 amino acids long. CDR1 MNHEY and CDR2 SMNVEV come from the germline V gene (reference sequence). This CDR3 is CASSLSGTSGEEQFF. The CDR3 DNA reads as TGTGCCAGCAGTTTATCGGGGACTAGCGGGGAGGAGCAGTTCTTC.

The rearrangement joins TRBV9 to TRBJ2-2; D possibly corresponds to TRBD2 (6 bases). Trimming removed 3 bases from V and 5 bases from J, with 11 bases in between. The CDR3 is 14 amino acids. Germline V gives CDR1 SGDLS, CDR2 YYNGEE. CDR3 bases: TGTGCCAGCAGCGAGGCGGGACCTACCGGGGAGCTGTTTTTT. As protein: CASSEAGPTGELFF.

J is TRBJ2-7 and V is TRBV28; tentative D call: TRBD2 (5 bases). CDR3 length: 12 amino acids. CDR1 MDHEN and CDR2 SYDVKM come from the germline V gene. Trimming removed 7 bases from V and 1 base from J, with 8 bases in between. DNA of the CDR3: TGTGCCAGCATAAGCGGATCCTACGAGCAGTACTTC. It encodes CASISGSYEQYF.

Here the CDR3 DNA reads TGTGCCACCCGACAGGGGGCCAACACCTACGAGCAGTACTTC. This codes for CATRQGANTYEQYF. This chain links TRBV19 with TRBJ2-7; 10 nucleotides agree with TRBD1. The CDR3 runs to 14 residues. The V gene end was trimmed by 10 bases and the J gene end by 2 bases; junction bases not matched to a gene: 8. From germline, CDR1 is LNHDA and CDR2 SQIVND (reference sequence).

The V and J genes are TRBV29-1 and TRBJ1-2; the match to TRBD1 covers 7 bases. Germline V CDR1 and CDR2: SQVTM, ANQGSEA. V was clipped by 5 bases and J by 4 bases; unmatched bases: 16. This CDR3 has 16 amino acids. This CDR3 reads CSVQPLQGDGGYGYTF. The CDR3 nucleotides read TGCAGCGTTCAACCTCTCCAGGGGGACGGAGGCTATGGCTACACCTTC.

The rearrangement uses TRBV19 and TRBJ2-7; 7 nucleotides align to TRBD1. Trimming cost V 5 bases and J 5 bases; bases outside gene matches: 9. This CDR3 is 14 amino acids long. Germline V gives CDR1 LNHDA, CDR2 SQIVND (reference sequence). In DNA form, the CDR3 reads TGTGCCAGTAGTCCCCGGACAGGAATTAACGAGCAGTACTTC. This translates into CASSPRTGINEQYF.